The source of this TCR beta chain is a study of type 1 and type 2 diabetes patients. Overall study findings and caveats: Age and gender were not matched between study groups, possibly biasing interpretation. V and J gene usage correlated at roughly 0.97 between type 2 diabetes and control samples.

PCR was run on genomic DNA. A primer set of 30 forward and 13 reverse primers amplified the CDR3. MiXCR was run by TCRdb on the multiplex PCR reads, yielding one entry per CDR3 protein. The sample has about 250,000 distinct CDR3 sequences, more than 45% seen once. Comments on this clonotype: Its antigen is as yet unknown.

The specimen sequenced was peripheral blood mononuclear cells (PBMCs). The clonotype was recovered from a man aged 18 to 30 with type 2 diabetes.

In nucleotides, the CDR3 is TGTGCCAGCAGCCTCACGAATGGGGGATACGAGCAGTACTTC. It specifies CASSLTNGGYEQYF. The genes are TRBV7-3 and TRBJ2-7, with D perhaps being TRBD1 or TRBD2 (5 bases each). The CDR3 runs to 14 residues. In germline, CDR1 is SGHTA, CDR2 FQGTGA. Deletions cut 5 bases from V and 4 bases from J, with 15 bases between.